A selection of T cell receptor beta chains follows, all from one sample in a study of T cell repertoires and HLA-DP antigens. Their antigens are not known. Generated by immunoSEQ multiplex PCR, the TCRdb table keeps only in-frame clones and is missing some. The table includes about 73,000 clones, roughly 75% detected once. The sequencing input was CD4+ T cells from PBMCs. The receptors originated from a man between 60 and 70 years old in good health and CMV-seronegative. Each CDR3 is given with its conserved first and last residue.

V gene	J gene	CDR3 protein
TRBV5-5	TRBJ1-6	CASSTRPGGNSPLHF
TRBV27	TRBJ1-5	CASSAGQGDGQPQHF
TRBV2	TRBJ1-2	CASSERQFNYGYTF
TRBV2	TRBJ2-2	CASSEQGRRTGELFF
TRBV7-2	TRBJ2-2	CASSRDPTAGELFF
TRBV7-2	TRBJ1-1	CASSPDSPTEAFF
TRBV18	TRBJ2-1	CASSRGDEQFF
TRBV4-2	TRBJ1-5	CASSQTPGRGPWQPQHF
TRBV9	TRBJ2-2	CASSVGYGNTGELFF
TRBV7-3	TRBJ2-1	CATSMTTYNEQFF
TRBV15	TRBJ2-7	CATSRTVTGGSYEQYF
TRBV10-1	TRBJ2-5	CASSESGDVETQYF